This T cell receptor beta chain was found in a study of PD-1 blockade in classical Hodgkin lymphoma. Overall study: The study gave patients nivolumab 3 mg/kg intravenously every 2 weeks.

Study observations and caveats: It was reported that newly diagnosed patients had less baseline TCR diversity than healthy donors. With CD4+ cells, TCR diversity rose significantly by C4D1, but not with CD8+ cells.

Concerning this clone itself: Its antigen is unknown.

The repertoire was sequenced with immunoSEQ multiplex PCR; TCRdb's copy has only in-frame clones and lacks some. The sample contains over 10,000 clones, about 91% of which appear only once. V was cut by 6 bases and J by 3 bases, with 21 bases left in between. Germline V gene lookup returns CDR1 MNHNY and CDR2 SVGAGI (reference sequence). CDR3 length: 16 residues. Each of the patients experienced relapse following autologous stem cell transplantation, and their brentuximab vedotin exposure differed. Relapsed/refractory classical Hodgkin lymphoma patients had complete, partial or progressive responses.

V is TRBV6-6 and J is TRBJ2-7; D may match TRBD1 or TRBD2 (5 bases each). Sequenced material: peripheral blood mononuclear cells (PBMCs), taken at baseline. The sequence derives from a human donor with classical Hodgkin lymphoma. The CDR3 region is CASSPGPAGPNYEQYF. The CDR3 coding sequence is TGTGCCAGCAGCCCGGGGCCAGCAGGGCCCAACTACGAGCAGTACTTC.